This TCR beta chain was documented in a study of long-term antiretroviral therapy in people with HIV. Study outcomes and limitations: In HIV, the repertoires covered a tighter span of CDR3 lengths than in controls.

About this clone itself: Its antigen is as yet unknown.

Before DNA extraction, roughly 0.9-10 million cryopreserved PBMC were held in the samples. They ran version v3.0 of the immunoSEQ assay at survey level. Clones were read by immunoSEQ multiplex PCR, and TCRdb kept only the in-frame ones, dropping some. The data contain some 34,000 clones, 90% to 97% of them singletons. The CDR3 extends over 13 amino acids. Per germline, CDR1 PRHDT and CDR2 FYEKMQ (reference sequence). V shed 5 bases and J 8 bases; nucleotides not matched to a gene: 3. V is TRBV13 and J is TRBJ1-6; 7 nucleotides match TRBD1. This receptor was taken from a man in his thirties or forties with HIV. The starting material was unsorted PBMCs, obtained roughly 6.4 years after starting antiretroviral therapy. Here the CDR3 reads CASSPGTDSPLHF. In DNA, the CDR3 is TGTGCCAGCAGCCCCGGGACAGATTCACCCCTCCACTTT.